This T cell receptor (beta chain) was sequenced in a study of T cell repertoires in cytomegalovirus infection. Study information: HLA-C-restricted CMV epitopes, recently identified, and well-studied HLA-B-restricted ones were used by the study. Public TCR beta signatures indicated both CMV infection and matching HLA type. Overall study results and limits: The ex vivo response was dominated by HLA-C-restricted CMV-specific TCR beta clonotypes. The cumulative frequency of public TCR beta families distinguished individuals who carried CMV together with the relevant HLA.

With respect to this clonotype: What it binds is unknown.

The CDR3 covers 13 residues. The V and J ends lost 8 bases and 5 bases respectively, with 13 bases between them. Germline V gene sequence: CDR1 MDHEN, CDR2 SYDVKM. Using its own MiXCR run on the reads, TCRdb lists one record per CDR3 protein. The profile shows about 63,000 distinct CDR3 sequences, around 21% of them singletons. The material was CD8+ T cells from cultured PBMCs, obtained from culture after CMV antigen stimulation. The chain has TRBV28 and TRBJ2-4; D is undetermined. The TCR was taken from a human donor in good health (CMV status not recorded). Some clones in this sample may be carry-over from other donors' samples. The DNA for the CDR3 is TGTGCCAGCCTCGCGAGATCGCAAAACATTCAGTACTTC. Its translation is CASLARSQNIQYF.